Below, one TCR beta chain is given with its context. Its antigen is still unknown. This record belongs to a study of shared clonotypes between healthy human individuals. Study context: Three CD4 naive, three CD4 memory, two CD8 naive and one CD8 memory plate were used per donor. General study results and limits: A handful of donors showed sharing of 4.5% to 5% of naive CD4 clonotypes.

Repertoires were generated with immunoSEQ multiplex PCR, while TCRdb's copy carries only in-frame clones and drops some. The sample has over a million clones, 78% seen once. Only Caucasian adults living in Nashville, Tennessee served as donors. Partitioning of CD4+ cells yielded a CD45RA+ naive subset and a CD45RA-negative memory subset. With 7 bases clipped from V and 3 bases from J, the junction kept 8 bases outside the gene matches. CDR3 length equals 15 residues. The germline gives CDR1 MDHEN, CDR2 SYDVKM. The source is a man in his late teens or twenties in good health. Some clones in this sample may be carry-over from other donors' samples. The sample comprised memory CD4+ T cells from PBMCs. The subset denotes: CD45RA-negative fraction. The rearrangement uses TRBV28 and TRBJ1-4, with 7 bases aligning to TRBD1. CDR3 nucleotides: TGTGCCAGCACGGACAGGAAGGTTGCTAATGAAAAACTGTTTTTT. This codes for CASTDRKVANEKLFF. The entire variable domain, with the rest obtained from reference TRBV28 and TRBJ1-4, is as follows: DVKVTQSSRYLVKRTGEKVFLECVQDMDHENMFWYRQDPGLGLRLIYFSYDVKMKEKGDIPEGYSVSREKKERFSLILESASTNQTSMYLCASTDRKVANEKLFFGSGTQLSVL.